The 10 T cell receptor beta chains reported below all come from one sample, sequenced in a study of T cells after yellow fever vaccination. MiXCR, run by TCRdb on the 5' RACE reads, gives a single entry per CDR3 protein. Seen here are about 160,000 distinct CDR3 sequences, more than 5.5% observed once, and the top ten hold around 2.3%. This specimen was CD4+ T cells sorted from PBMCs, taken around 5 days after the first yellow fever vaccination. The receptors originated from a man aged 18 to 30 who received the YFV17D yellow fever vaccine.

The table lists this clonotype with many counts. This chain joins TRBV2 and TRBJ2-7; 15 bases map to TRBD2. The CDR3 length is 17 residues. Trimming removed 4 bases from V and 4 bases from J; junction bases left unmatched: 8. CDR1 and CDR2 from the germline V gene are SNHLY and FYNNEI. CDR3 region: CASSGGLAGGGPYEQYF. In DNA form, the CDR3 reads TGTGCCAGCAGTGGGGGACTAGCGGGGGGCGGCCCGTACGAGCAGTACTTC.

The table lists this clonotype with many counts. V and J are TRBV20-1 and TRBJ1-2, with D perhaps TRBD1 (5 bases). Germline CDR1 is DFQATT and CDR2 is SNEGSKA (reference sequence). V lost 6 bases and J 2 bases, leaving 16 bases between the germline ends. The CDR3 spans 14 residues. The chain's CDR3 is CSATSGDRNYGYTF. DNA for the CDR3: TGCAGTGCAACCTCGGGGGACCGGAACTATGGCTACACCTTC.

Ten or more counts support this clonotype. This chain links TRBV12-3 or TRBV12-4 with TRBJ1-2, with a weak D call TRBD1 (6 bases). The CDR3 runs to 14 residues. The V end was cut by 8 bases, the J end by 0 bases, with 13 bases between. The CDR3 loop is CASGNREANYGYTF. The DNA for the CDR3 is TGTGCCAGCGGTAACAGGGAAGCTAACTATGGCTACACCTTC.

This clonotype appeared a few times. The chain couples TRBV20-1 to TRBJ2-1; D possibly corresponds to TRBD2 (6 bases). This CDR3 has 15 residues. V lost 6 bases, J lost 2 bases, and 17 bases lay in between. Germline V gives CDR1 DFQATT, CDR2 SNEGSKA (reference sequence). CDR3 bases: TGCAGTGCCATCGGGGGTGGGGGAACCTACAATGAGCAGTTCTTC. Translating gives CSAIGGGGTYNEQFF.

This clonotype was seen repeatedly, ten times or more. The genes are TRBV12-3 or TRBV12-4 and TRBJ2-3; TRBD2 matches 8 bases. Trimming at V came to 5 bases and at J to 1 base, leaving 5 bases not matched to a gene. CDR3 size: 15 residues. The CDR3, as DNA: TGTGCCAGCAGTGAAGCGGGGGTGGGCACAGATACGCAGTATTTT. As protein: CASSEAGVGTDTQYF.

To note about this clonotype: This may be a read error, as it is one base from a much larger clone. The chain couples TRBV20-1 to TRBJ1-2, with TRBD1 matching over 7 bases. Germline loops: CDR1 DFQATT, CDR2 SNEGSKA (reference sequence). The length of the CDR3 is 14 residues. V was pared by 3 bases and J by 7 bases, with 11 bases of the junction left unmatched. The CDR3 reads CSASGQGGRVGYTF. The CDR3 DNA is TGCAGTGCTAGTGGGCAGGGGGGCCGCGTTGGCTACACCTTC.

This clonotype has more than one count but fewer than ten. The CDR3 region is CASQGQGKSHEQYV. CDR3 DNA: TGTGCCAGCCAGGGACAGGGGAAAAGCCACGAGCAGTACGTC. This chain links TRBV28 with TRBJ2-7, with TRBD1 matching 10 bases. Trimming removed 8 bases from V and 5 bases from J; junction bases left unmatched: 9. This CDR3 contains 14 residues. The germline V gene has CDR1 MDHEN and CDR2 SYDVKM.

This clonotype was seen a handful of times. The CDR3 region is CASSQESGTSAHNEQFF. CDR3 nucleotides: TGCGCCAGCAGCCAAGAGTCTGGGACTAGCGCCCACAATGAGCAGTTCTTC. This chain connects TRBV4-3 to TRBJ2-1; 10 positions match TRBD2. J gave up 5 bases and V 0 bases, and 7 bases lay outside the gene matches. Germline CDR1 LGHNA, CDR2 YSLEER. The CDR3 length is 17 residues.

This clonotype was detected ten times or more. This sequence joins TRBV6-6 and TRBJ2-5, with D perhaps TRBD2 (6 bases). In germline, CDR1 is MNHNY, CDR2 SVGAGI (reference sequence). V shed 0 bases and J shed 5 bases, with 10 bases lying between them. The CDR3 consists of 14 residues. The CDR3, as DNA: TGTGCCAGCAGTTACTCTGGGACTTTGGAGACCCAGTACTTC. Translating it yields CASSYSGTLETQYF.

This clonotype appeared many times. The chain employs TRBV5-6 and TRBJ1-3; D might be TRBD1 (5 bases). The CDR3 spans 13 residues. Per the germline V gene, CDR1 is SGHDT and CDR2 is YYEEEE. With 2 bases removed from V and 7 bases from J, the gap between germline ends came to 10 bases. CDR3 protein: CASSFPPGNTIYF. The CDR3 bases are TGTGCCAGCAGCTTCCCTCCAGGGAACACCATATATTTT.